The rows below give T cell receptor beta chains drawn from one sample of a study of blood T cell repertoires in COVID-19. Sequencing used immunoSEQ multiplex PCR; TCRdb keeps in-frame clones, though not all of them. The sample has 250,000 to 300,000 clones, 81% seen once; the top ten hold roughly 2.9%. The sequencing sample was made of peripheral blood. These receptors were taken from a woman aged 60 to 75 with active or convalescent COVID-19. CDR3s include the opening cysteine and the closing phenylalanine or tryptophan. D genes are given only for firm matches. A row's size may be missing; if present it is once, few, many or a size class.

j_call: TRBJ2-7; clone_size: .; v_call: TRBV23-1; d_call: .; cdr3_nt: TGCGCCAGCAGTCCCCGGACAGTTCCCCACGAGCAGTACTTC; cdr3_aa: CASSPRTVPHEQYF
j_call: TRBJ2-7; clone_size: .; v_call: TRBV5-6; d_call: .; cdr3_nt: TGTGCCAGCAGCCAAGGGGGCTACGAGCAGTACTTC; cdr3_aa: CASSQGGYEQYF
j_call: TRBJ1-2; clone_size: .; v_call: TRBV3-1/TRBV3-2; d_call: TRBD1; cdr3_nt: TGTGCCAGCAGCCAAGGACAGGGAATCTCTTATGGCTACACCTTC; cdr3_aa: CASSQGQGISYGYTF
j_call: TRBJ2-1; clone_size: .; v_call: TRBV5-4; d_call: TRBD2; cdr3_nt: TGTGCCAGCAGCTTTGGGACTAGCGGGACCTACAATGAGCAGTTCTTC; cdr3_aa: CASSFGTSGTYNEQFF
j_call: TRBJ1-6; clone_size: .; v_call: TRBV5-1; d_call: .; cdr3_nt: TGCGCCAGCAGTCCCGGGAACAATAATTCACCCCTCCACTTT; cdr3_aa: CASSPGNNNSPLHF
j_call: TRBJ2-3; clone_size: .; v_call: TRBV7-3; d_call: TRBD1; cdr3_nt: TGTGCCAGCAGCTTACAGGGGGATGCAGATACGCAGTATTTT; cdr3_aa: CASSLQGDADTQYF
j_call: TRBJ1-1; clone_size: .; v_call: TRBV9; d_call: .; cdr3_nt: TGTGCCAGCAGCTTAGGACGGAGGAACACTGAAGCTTTCTTT; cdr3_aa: CASSLGRRNTEAFF
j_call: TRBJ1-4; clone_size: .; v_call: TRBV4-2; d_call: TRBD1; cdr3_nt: TGTGCCAGCAGCCAAGAGGGAAGGGACAGTGAAAAACTGTTTTTT; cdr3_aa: CASSQEGRDSEKLFF
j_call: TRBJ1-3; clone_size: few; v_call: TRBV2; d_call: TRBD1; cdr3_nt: TGTGCCAGCAGTCGACAGGGCCCCCAATCTGGAAACACCATATATTTT; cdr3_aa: CASSRQGPQSGNTIYF
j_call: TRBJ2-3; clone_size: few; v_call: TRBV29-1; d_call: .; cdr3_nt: TGCAGCGTACCAGGCTGGGATACGCAGTATTTT; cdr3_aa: CSVPGWDTQYF
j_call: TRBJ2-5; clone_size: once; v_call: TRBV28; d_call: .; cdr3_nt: TGTGCCAGCAGCCCGCCCGAGGGGGGACTATCAGAGACCCAGTACTTC; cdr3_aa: CASSPPEGGLSETQYF
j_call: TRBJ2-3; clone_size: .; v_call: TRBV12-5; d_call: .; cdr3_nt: TGTGCTAGTGGTTCCTCCAGGGAAGATACGCAGTATTTT; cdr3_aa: CASGSSREDTQYF
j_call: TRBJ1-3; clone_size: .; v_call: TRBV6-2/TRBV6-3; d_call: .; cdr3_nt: TGTGCCAGCAGTTACTCGAGAGATAACACCATATATTTT; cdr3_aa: CASSYSRDNTIYF
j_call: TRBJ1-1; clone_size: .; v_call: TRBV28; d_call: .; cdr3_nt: TGTGCCAGCAGTGGGGAGGGGCGCGAGGCCCTTGCTTTCTTT; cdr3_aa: CASSGEGREALAFF
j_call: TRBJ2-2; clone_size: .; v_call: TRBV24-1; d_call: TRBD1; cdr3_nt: TGTGCCACCAGCGGGACAGTTAACACCGGGGAGCTGTTTTTT; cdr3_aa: CATSGTVNTGELFF
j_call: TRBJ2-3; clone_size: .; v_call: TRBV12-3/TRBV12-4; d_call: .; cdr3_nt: TGTGCCAGCGGACTACTAGATTCAGATACGCAGTATTTT; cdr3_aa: CASGLLDSDTQYF
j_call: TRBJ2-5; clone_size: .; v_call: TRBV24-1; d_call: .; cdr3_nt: TGTGCCACCAGGCGACAGGAAGAGACCCAGTACTTC; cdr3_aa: CATRRQEETQYF
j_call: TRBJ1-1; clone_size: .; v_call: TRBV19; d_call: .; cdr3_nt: TGTGCCAGTAGTCCTCAGGGCGGTGGCACTGAAGCTTTCTTT; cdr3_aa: CASSPQGGGTEAFF
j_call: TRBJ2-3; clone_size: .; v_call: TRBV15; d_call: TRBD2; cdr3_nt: TGTGCCACCAGCAGAAACCCGGGACTAGCGGGGACAGATACGCAGTATTTT; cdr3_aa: CATSRNPGLAGTDTQYF
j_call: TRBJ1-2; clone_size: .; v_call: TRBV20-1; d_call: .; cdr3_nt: TGCAGTGCTAGTCCCGGGGTCACGGGTGGCTACACCTTC; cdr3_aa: CSASPGVTGGYTF
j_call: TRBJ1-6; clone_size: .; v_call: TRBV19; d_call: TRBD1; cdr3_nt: TGTGCCAGTAGTATAGTTACAGGGGGCATCTATAATTCACCCCTCCACTTT; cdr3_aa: CASSIVTGGIYNSPLHF
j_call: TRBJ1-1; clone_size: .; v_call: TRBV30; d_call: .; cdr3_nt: TGTGCCTGGAGTGTAACAGGTCGGGCAGCTTTCTTT; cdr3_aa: CAWSVTGRAAFF
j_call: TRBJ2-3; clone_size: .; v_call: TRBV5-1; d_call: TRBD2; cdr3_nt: TGCGCCAGCAGCTCCATAACCGGGACTAGCGCCTCAGATACGCAGTATTTT; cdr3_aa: CASSSITGTSASDTQYF
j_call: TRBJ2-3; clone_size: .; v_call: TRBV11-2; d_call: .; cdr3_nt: TGTGCCAGCAGCTTAGAGGGAGCCGCCGGCACAGATACGCAGTATTTT; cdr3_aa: CASSLEGAAGTDTQYF
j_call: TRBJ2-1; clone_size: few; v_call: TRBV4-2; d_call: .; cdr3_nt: TGTGCCAGCAGCCAAGATTGGACAATCTCCTACAATGAGCAGTTCTTC; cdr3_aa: CASSQDWTISYNEQFF
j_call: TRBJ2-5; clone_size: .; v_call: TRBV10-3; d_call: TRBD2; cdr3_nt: TGTGCCATCCGGGAATCTAGCGGGGGGGCGGAGACCCAGTACTTC; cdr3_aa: CAIRESSGGAETQYF
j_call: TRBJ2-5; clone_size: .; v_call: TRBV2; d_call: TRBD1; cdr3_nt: TGTGCCAGCAGTGGGACAGGGGGAAGGACCCAGTACTTC; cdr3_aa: CASSGTGGRTQYF
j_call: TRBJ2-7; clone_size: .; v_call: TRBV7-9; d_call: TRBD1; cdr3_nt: TGTGCCAGCAGCTTTCCGGGACAGGGGTTCTACGAGCAGTACTTC; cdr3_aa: CASSFPGQGFYEQYF
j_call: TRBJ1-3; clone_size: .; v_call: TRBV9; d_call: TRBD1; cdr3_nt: TGTGCCAGCAGCCCCCGGGACAGGGTGAACACCATATATTTT; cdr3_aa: CASSPRDRVNTIYF
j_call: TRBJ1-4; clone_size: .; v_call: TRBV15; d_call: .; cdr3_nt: TGTGCCACTAGAAAGGAGGCAACTAATGAAAAACTGTTTTTT; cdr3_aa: CATRKEATNEKLFF
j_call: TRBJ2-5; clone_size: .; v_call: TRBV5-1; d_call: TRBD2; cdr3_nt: TGCGCCAGCAGCTTTGGGGCGACTAGCGTGGAGACCCAGTACTTC; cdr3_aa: CASSFGATSVETQYF
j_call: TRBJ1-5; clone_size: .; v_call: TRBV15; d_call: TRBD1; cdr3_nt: TGTGCCACCCAGAAAGGGACAGTCAAGCATTTT; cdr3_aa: CATQKGTVKHF
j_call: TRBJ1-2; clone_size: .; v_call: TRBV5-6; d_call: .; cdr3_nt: TGTGCCAGCAGCCCCCCTGGGGCCAGGGCCTATGGCTACACCTTC; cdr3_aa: CASSPPGARAYGYTF
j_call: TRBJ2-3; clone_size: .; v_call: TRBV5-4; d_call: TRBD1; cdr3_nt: TGTGCCAGCAGCTTCGCCGGGACAGGGGGAGCTACGCAGTATTTT; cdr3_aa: CASSFAGTGGATQYF
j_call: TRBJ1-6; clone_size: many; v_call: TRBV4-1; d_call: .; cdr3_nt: TGCGCCAGCAGCCAGACGACTTTGAGGGATTCACCCCTCCACTTT; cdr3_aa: CASSQTTLRDSPLHF
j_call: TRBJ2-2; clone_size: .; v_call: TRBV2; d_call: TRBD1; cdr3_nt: TGTGCCAGCAATTTGGACAGGGGGTCAGGCACCGGGGAGCTGTTTTTT; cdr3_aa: CASNLDRGSGTGELFF
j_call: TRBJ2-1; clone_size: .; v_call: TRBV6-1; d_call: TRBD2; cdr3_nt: TGTGCCAGCAGTGAAGGTCGGCTAGCGGGGGGTGGCTACAATGAGCAGTTCTTC; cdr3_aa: CASSEGRLAGGGYNEQFF
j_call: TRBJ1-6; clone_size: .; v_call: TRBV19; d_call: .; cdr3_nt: TGTGCCACCCAGACAGACACTATCTCCAATTCACCCCTCCACTTT; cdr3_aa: CATQTDTISNSPLHF
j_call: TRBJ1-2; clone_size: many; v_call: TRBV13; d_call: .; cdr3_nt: TGTGCCAGCAGCTTAGGCGGGGCGGGGAATAACCTCTATGGCTACACCTTC; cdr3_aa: CASSLGGAGNNLYGYTF
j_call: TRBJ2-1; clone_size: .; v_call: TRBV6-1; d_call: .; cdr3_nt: TGTGCCAGCAGTGAAAATGGCTTCCGCTACAATGAGCAGTTCTTC; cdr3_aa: CASSENGFRYNEQFF
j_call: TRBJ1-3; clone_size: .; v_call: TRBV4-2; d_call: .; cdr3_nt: TGTGCCAGCAGCCAAGTGTTCCTAGGAGAGCAAAACACCATATATTTT; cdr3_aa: CASSQVFLGEQNTIYF
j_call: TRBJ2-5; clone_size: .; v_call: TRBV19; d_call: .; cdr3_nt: TGTGCCAGTAGTATGTGGACTGACCTACAAGAGACCCAGTACTTC; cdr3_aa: CASSMWTDLQETQYF
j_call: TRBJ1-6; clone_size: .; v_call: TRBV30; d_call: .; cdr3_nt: TGTGCCTGGAGTATGGGACAACTCTATAATTCACCCCTCCACTTT; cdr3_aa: CAWSMGQLYNSPLHF
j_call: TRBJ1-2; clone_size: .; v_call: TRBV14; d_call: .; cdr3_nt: TGTGCCAGCAGCCAAGACTCACGAGACTATGGCTACACCTTC; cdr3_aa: CASSQDSRDYGYTF
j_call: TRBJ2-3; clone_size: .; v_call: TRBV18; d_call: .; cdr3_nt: TGTGCCAGCTCACCTGCGTCGGGGTTGGATACGCAGTATTTT; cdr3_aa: CASSPASGLDTQYF
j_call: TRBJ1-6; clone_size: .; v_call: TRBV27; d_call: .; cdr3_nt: TGTGCCAGCAGTTTATCGCAGGGAACGCCATCACCCCTCCACTTT; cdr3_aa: CASSLSQGTPSPLHF
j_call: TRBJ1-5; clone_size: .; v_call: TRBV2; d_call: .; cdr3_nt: TGTGCCAGCGACCCAGGGAGGGGTAGCAATCAGCCCCAGCATTTT; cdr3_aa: CASDPGRGSNQPQHF
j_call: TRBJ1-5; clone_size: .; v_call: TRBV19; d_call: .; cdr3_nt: TGTGCCAGTAGTATCGGGGGAGGTAGCAATCAGCCCCAGCATTTT; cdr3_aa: CASSIGGGSNQPQHF
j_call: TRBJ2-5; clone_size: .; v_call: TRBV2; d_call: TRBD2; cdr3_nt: TGTGCCAGCAGTGCCTTTGGGGGGGAAGGAGAGACCCAGTACTTC; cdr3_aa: CASSAFGGEGETQYF